This T cell receptor beta chain comes out of a study of OX40 agonist ivuxolimab in advanced cancers. Study-wide background: Prior checkpoint blockade (anti-PD-1, anti-PD-L1 or anti-CTLA-4) was permitted; around 40% had it.

Clones were sequenced by immunoSEQ multiplex PCR, and TCRdb holds only the in-frame ones, with some missing. The sample has about 77,000 clones, about 90% seen once. The CDR3 loop spans 13 amino acids. V lost 4 bases and J 1 base, leaving 8 bases between the germline ends. Germline CDR1 SGHRS, CDR2 YFSETQ. Source: CD4+ or CD8+ T cells sorted from blood, taken in a trial of the OX40 agonist ivuxolimab. This receptor was taken from an adult with an advanced solid tumor such as melanoma, head and neck, liver or kidney cancer. The chain couples TRBV5-1 to TRBJ1-1; no definite D call. The CDR3 bases are TGCGCCAGCAGCCCGGACGGGAACACTGAAGCTTTCTTT. It encodes CASSPDGNTEAFF.